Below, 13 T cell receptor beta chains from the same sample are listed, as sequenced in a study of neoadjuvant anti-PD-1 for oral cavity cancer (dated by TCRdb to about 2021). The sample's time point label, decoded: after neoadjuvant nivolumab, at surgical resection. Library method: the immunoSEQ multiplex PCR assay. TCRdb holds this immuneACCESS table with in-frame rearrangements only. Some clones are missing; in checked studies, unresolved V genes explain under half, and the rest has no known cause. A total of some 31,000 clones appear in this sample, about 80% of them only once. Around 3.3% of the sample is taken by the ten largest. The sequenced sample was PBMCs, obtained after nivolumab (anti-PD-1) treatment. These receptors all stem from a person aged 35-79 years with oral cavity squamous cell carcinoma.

The CDR3 DNA sequence: TGTGCCAGCAGCTTAGGGAGACTAGCGGGAGGGCGTAGTGAGCAGTTCTTC. Translation gives CASSLGRLAGGRSEQFF. The genes are TRBV7-2 and TRBJ2-1; 14 bases match TRBD2. The germline V gene has CDR1 SGHTA and CDR2 FQGNSA. This CDR3 contains 17 residues. The ends lost 1 base at V and 9 bases at J; junction bases unmatched: 8. The full variable domain, in which reference TRBV7-2 and TRBJ2-1 provide the parts outside the CDR3, is GAGVSQSPSNKVTEKGKDVELRCDPISGHTALYWYRQSLGQGLEFLIYFQGNSAPDKSGLPSDRFSAERTGGSVSTLTIQRTQQEDSAVYLCASSLGRLAGGRSEQFFGPGTRLTVL.

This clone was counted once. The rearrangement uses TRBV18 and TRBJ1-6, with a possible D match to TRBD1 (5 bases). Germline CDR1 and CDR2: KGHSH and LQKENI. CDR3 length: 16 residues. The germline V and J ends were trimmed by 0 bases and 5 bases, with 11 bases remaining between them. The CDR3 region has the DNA TGTGCCAGCTCACCACCGGGGTTAGGGGATAATTCACCCCTCCACTTT. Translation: CASSPPGLGDNSPLHF.

The CDR3 region has the DNA TGTGCCAGCCACCCGGGCCGAGGTTCACCCCTCCACTTT. It specifies CASHPGRGSPLHF. The chain is built from TRBV19 and TRBJ1-6; no definite D call. The CDR3 runs 13 residues. The germline gives CDR1 LNHDA, CDR2 SQIVND (reference sequence). V was clipped by 9 bases and J by 9 bases, with 15 bases between them.

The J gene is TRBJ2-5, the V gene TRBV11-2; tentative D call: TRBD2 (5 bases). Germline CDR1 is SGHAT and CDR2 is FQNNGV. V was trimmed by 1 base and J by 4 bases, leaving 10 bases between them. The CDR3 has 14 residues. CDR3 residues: CASSLGASTETQYF. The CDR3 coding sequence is TGTGCCAGCAGCTTAGGGGCTAGCACAGAGACCCAGTACTTC.

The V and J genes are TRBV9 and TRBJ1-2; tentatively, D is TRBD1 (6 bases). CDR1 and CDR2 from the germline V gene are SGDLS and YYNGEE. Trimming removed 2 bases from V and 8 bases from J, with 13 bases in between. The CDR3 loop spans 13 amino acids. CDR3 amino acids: CASSVWGARGYTF. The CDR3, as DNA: TGTGCCAGCAGCGTCTGGGGGGCCAGAGGCTACACCTTC.

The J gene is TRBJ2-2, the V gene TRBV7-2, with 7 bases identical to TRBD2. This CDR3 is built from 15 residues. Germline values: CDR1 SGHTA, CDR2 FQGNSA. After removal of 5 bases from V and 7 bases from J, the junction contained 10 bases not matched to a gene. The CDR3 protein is CASSPRGGEDGELFF. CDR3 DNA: TGTGCCAGCAGCCCCCGTGGGGGGGAGGACGGGGAGCTGTTTTTT.

CDR3 sequence (DNA): TGTGCCAGTAGTCCGACAGGGGGAATCTATGGCTACACCTTC. Encoded protein: CASSPTGGIYGYTF. The chain employs TRBV19 and TRBJ1-2; TRBD1 matches at 9 bases. Germline values: CDR1 LNHDA, CDR2 SQIVND (reference sequence). There are 14 residues in the CDR3. With V trimmed by 5 bases and J by 4 bases, 5 bases remained unmatched.

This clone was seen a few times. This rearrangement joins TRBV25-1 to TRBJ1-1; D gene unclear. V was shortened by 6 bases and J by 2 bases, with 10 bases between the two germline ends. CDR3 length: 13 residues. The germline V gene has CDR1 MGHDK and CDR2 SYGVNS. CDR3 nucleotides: TGTGCCAGCAGGCTTCATATCAACACTGAAGCTTTCTTT. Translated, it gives CASRLHINTEAFF.

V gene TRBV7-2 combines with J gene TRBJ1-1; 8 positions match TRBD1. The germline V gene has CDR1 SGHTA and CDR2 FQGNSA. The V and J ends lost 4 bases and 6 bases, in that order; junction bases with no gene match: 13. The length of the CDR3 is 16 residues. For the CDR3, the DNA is TGTGCCAGCAGCTGGACTCCGGACAGGGTTCTCCCTGAAGCTTTCTTT. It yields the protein CASSWTPDRVLPEAFF.

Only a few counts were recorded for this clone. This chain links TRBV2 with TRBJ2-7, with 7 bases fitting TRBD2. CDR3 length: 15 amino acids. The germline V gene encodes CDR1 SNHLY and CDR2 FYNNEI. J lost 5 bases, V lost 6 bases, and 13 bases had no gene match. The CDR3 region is CASRLGVVAGNEQYF. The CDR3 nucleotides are TGTGCCAGCAGGCTGGGAGTAGTAGCGGGCAACGAGCAGTACTTC.

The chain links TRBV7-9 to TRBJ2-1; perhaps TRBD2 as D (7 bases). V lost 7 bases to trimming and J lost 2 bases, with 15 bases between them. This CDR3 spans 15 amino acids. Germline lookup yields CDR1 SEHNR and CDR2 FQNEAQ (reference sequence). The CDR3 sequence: CASTGAGATYNEQFF. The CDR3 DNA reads TGTGCCAGCACGGGGGCGGGGGCAACCTACAATGAGCAGTTCTTC.

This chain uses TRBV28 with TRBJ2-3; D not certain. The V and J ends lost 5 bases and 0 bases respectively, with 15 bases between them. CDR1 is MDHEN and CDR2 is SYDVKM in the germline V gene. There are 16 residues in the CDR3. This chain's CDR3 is CASSPPEPPSTDTQYF. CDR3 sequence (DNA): TGTGCCAGCAGTCCTCCCGAACCCCCTAGCACAGATACGCAGTATTTT.

CDR3 DNA sequence: TGCAGCGTTCAACTCAATGAGCAGTTCTTC. It specifies CSVQLNEQFF. The chain combines TRBV29-1 with TRBJ2-1; D is undetermined. The V gene's germline CDR1 is SQVTM and CDR2 ANQGSEA. The ends were cut back, 5 bases at V and 6 bases at J, with 5 bases in the middle. The length of the CDR3 is 10 residues.